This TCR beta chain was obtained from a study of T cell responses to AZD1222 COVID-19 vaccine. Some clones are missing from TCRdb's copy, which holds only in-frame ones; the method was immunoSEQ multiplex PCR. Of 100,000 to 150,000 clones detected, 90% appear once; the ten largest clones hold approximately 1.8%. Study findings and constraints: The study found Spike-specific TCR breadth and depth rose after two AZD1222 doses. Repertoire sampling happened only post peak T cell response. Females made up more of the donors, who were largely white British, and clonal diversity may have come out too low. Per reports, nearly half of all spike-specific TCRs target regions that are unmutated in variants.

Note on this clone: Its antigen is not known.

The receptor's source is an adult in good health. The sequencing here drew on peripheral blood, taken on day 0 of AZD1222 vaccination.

CDR3 region: CASSPRQGIEAFF. In DNA, the CDR3 is TGTGCCAGCAGCCCCCGACAGGGGATTGAAGCTTTCTTT. The V and J genes are TRBV12-3 or TRBV12-4 and TRBJ1-1, with 8 bases lining up with TRBD1. The length of the CDR3 is 13 residues. Germline trimming cut 6 bases from V and 7 bases from J; bases unmatched to any gene: 7.